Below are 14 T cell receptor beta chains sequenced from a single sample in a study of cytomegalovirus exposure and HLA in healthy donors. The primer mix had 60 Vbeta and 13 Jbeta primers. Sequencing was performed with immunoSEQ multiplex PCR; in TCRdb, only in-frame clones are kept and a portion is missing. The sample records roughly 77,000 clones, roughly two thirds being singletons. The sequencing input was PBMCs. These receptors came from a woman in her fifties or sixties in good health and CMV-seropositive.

As DNA, the CDR3 is TGTGCCATCAGTTCAGAAGGCGGGAGGGGAAATGAGCAGTTCTTC. Amino acids: CAISSEGGRGNEQFF. The rearrangement uses TRBV10-3 and TRBJ2-1, with TRBD2 identical over 9 bases. This CDR3 spans 15 amino acids. Germline V gene data show CDR1 as ENHRY and CDR2 as SYGVKD. With 5 bases clipped from V and 7 bases from J, the junction kept 9 bases outside the gene matches.

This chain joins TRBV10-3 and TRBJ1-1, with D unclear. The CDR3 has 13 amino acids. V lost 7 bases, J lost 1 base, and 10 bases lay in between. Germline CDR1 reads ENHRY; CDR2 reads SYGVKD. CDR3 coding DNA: TGTGCCATCAAGGAGTGGTCGAACACTGAAGCTTTCTTT. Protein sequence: CAIKEWSNTEAFF.

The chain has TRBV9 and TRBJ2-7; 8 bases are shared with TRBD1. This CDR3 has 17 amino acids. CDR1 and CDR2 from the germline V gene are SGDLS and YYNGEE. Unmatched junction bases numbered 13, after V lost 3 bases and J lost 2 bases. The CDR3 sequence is CASSGGKTGESPYEQYF. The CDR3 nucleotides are TGTGCCAGCAGCGGGGGCAAGACAGGGGAATCCCCCTACGAGCAGTACTTC.

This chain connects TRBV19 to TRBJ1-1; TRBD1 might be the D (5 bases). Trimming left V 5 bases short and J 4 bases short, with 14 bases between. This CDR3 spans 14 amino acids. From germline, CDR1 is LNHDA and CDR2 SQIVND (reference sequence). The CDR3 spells CASSQGLGSTEAFF. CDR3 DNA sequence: TGTGCCAGTAGTCAGGGACTGGGGAGCACTGAAGCTTTCTTT.

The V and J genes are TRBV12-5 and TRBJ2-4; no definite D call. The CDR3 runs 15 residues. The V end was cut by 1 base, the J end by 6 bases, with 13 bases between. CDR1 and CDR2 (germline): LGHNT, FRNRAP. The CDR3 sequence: CASGLALLGGNIQYF. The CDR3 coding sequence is TGTGCTAGTGGTTTGGCCCTACTCGGTGGAAACATTCAGTACTTC.

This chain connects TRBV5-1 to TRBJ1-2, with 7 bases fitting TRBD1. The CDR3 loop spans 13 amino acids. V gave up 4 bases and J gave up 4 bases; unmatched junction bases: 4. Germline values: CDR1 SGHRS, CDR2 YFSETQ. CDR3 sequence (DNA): TGCGCCAGCAGCGTCGGACAGGTCTATGGCTACACCTTC. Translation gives CASSVGQVYGYTF.

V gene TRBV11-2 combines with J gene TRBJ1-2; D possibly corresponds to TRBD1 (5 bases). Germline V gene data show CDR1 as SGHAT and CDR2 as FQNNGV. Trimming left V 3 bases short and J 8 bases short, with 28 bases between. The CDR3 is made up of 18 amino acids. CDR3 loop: CASSLAPRGLGVPWGYTF. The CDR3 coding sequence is TGTGCCAGCAGCTTGGCCCCTAGGGGCTTGGGCGTCCCTTGGGGCTACACCTTC.

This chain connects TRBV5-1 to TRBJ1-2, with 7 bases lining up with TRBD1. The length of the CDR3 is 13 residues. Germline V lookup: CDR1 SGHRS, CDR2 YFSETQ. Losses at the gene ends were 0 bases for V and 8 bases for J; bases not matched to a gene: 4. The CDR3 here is CASSLEGGQGYTF. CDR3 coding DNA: TGCGCCAGCAGCTTGGAAGGGGGCCAGGGCTACACCTTC.

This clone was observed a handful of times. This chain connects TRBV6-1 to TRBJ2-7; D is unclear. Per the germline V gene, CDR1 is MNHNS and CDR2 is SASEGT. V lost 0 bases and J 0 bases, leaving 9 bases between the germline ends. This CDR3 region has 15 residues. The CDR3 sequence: CASSEAPGSSYEQYF. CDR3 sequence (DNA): TGTGCCAGCAGTGAAGCGCCAGGCAGCTCCTACGAGCAGTACTTC.

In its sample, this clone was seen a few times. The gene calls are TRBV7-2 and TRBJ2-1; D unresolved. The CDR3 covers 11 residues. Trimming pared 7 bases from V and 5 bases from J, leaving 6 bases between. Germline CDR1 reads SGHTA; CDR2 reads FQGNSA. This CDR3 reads CASTFNNEQFF. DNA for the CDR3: TGTGCCAGCACATTCAACAATGAGCAGTTCTTC.

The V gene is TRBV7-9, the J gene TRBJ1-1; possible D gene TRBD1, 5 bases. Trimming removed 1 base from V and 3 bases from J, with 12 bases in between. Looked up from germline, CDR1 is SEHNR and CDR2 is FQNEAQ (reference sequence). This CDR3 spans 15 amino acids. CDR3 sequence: CASSLGAGIHTEAFF. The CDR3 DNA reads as TGTGCCAGCAGCTTAGGAGCAGGGATACACACTGAAGCTTTCTTT.

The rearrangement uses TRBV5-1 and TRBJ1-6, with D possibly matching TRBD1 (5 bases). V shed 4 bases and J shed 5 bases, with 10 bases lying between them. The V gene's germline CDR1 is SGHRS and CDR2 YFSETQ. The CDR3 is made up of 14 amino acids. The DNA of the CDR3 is TGCGCCAGCAGCCAAGGACAAGATAATTCACCCCTCCACTTT. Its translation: CASSQGQDNSPLHF.

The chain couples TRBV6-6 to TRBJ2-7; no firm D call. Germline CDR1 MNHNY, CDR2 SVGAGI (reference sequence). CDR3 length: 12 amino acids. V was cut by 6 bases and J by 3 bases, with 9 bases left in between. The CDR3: CASRDTNYEQYF. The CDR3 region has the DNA TGTGCCAGCAGGGATACTAACTACGAGCAGTACTTC.

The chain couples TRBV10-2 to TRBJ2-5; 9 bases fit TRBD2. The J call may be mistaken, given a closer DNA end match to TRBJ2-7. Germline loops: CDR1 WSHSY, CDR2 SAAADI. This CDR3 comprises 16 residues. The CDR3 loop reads CASSELGLAGSYEQYF. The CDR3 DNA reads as TGCGCCAGCAGTGAGTTAGGGCTAGCGGGGTCCTACGAGCAGTACTTC.